Included here is one TCR beta chain sequence, with context. Antigen: not known. This specimen includes other DNA sequences encoding the same CDR3. Some clones are missing from TCRdb's copy, which holds only in-frame ones; the method was immunoSEQ multiplex PCR. The data contain fewer than 90,000 clones, around nine tenths of them singletons. This record belongs to a study of OX40 agonist ivuxolimab in advanced cancers. Individuals having autoimmune disease history or systemic immunosuppression were not enrolled. V lost 6 bases to trimming and J lost 2 bases; unmatched junction nucleotides: 3. The CDR3 has 12 residues. The germline gives CDR1 SQVTM, CDR2 ANQGSEA. Overall study results and limits: Dose levels from 0.1 to 3.0 mg/kg saw CD4+ and CD8+ blood T cells expand clonally by week 6.

The chain joins TRBV29-1 to TRBJ2-5; 7 bases are a match to TRBD2. Sample: CD4+ or CD8+ T cells sorted from blood, taken in a trial of the OX40 agonist ivuxolimab. The receptor was isolated from an adult with an advanced solid tumor such as melanoma, head and neck, liver or kidney cancer. The chain's CDR3 is CSVSGGQETQYF. The CDR3 nucleotides read TGCAGCGTCTCGGGGGGACAAGAGACCCAGTACTTC.